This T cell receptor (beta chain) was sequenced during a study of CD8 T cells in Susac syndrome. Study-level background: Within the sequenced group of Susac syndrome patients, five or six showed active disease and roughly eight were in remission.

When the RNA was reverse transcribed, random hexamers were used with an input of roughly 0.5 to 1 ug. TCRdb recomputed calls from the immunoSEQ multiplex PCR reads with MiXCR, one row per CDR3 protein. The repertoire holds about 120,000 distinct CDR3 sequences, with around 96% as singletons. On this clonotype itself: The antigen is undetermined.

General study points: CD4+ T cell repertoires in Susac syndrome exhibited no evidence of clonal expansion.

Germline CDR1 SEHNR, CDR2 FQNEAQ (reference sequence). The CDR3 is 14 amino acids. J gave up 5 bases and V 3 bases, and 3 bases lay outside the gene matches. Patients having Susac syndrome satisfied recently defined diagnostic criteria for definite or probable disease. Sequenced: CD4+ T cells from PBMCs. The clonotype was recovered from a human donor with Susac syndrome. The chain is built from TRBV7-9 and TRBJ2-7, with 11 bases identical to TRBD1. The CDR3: CASSLDRGRDEQYF. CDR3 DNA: TGTGCCAGCAGCTTGGACAGGGGGCGCGACGAGCAGTACTTC.